Each of the 11 T cell receptor beta chains below was sequenced from the same sample in a study of response to subunit inactivated influenza vaccine. TCRdb called the RT-PCR reads again in MiXCR, with one record for every CDR3 protein. The sample yields around 790,000 distinct CDR3 sequences, about 20% seen once. The sample consisted of PBMCs from blood, taken approximately 5 days after vaccination. The receptors originated from a man aged 50-59 years who received an inactivated influenza vaccine.

This clonotype has more than one count but fewer than ten. The chain couples TRBV7-9 to TRBJ2-7, with D perhaps TRBD2 (6 bases). The ends were cut back, 4 bases at V and 1 base at J, with 14 bases in the middle. CDR3 length equals 15 residues. CDR1 and CDR2 from the germline V gene are SEHNR and FQNEAQ (reference sequence). The CDR3 nucleotides read TGTGCCAGCAGCTCTGATAGGGAGGCGTCCTACGAGCAGTACTTC. Its protein is CASSSDREASYEQYF.

The CDR3 spells CSGEGLAGEWRGTDTQYF. In DNA, the CDR3 is TGCAGCGGGGAGGGACTAGCGGGAGAATGGAGAGGCACAGATACGCAGTATTTT. J is TRBJ2-3 and V is TRBV20-1; 14 positions match TRBD2. CDR1 and CDR2 (germline): DFQATT, SNEGSKA (reference sequence). The CDR3 length is 18 residues.

This clonotype was seen a handful of times. The genes are TRBV29-1 and TRBJ1-1; 8 bases are shared with TRBD1. After removal of 4 bases from V and 1 base from J, the junction contained 2 bases not matched to a gene. Germline values: CDR1 SQVTM, CDR2 ANQGSEA. The length of the CDR3 is 13 residues. The CDR3 DNA sequence: TGCAGCGTTGTTGGACAGGGGAACACTGAAGCTTTCTTT. Translated: CSVVGQGNTEAFF. Full variable domain (missing parts from reference TRBV29-1 and TRBJ1-1): SAVISQKPSRDICQRGTSLTIQCQVDSQVTMMFWYRQQPGQSLTLIATANQGSEATYESGFVIDKFPISRPNLTFSTLTVSNMSPEDSSIYLCSVVGQGNTEAFFGQGTRLTVV.

Only a few counts were recorded for this clonotype. The genes are TRBV7-9 and TRBJ1-1; D is undetermined. The length of the CDR3 is 14 residues. V lost 5 bases and J 1 base, leaving 11 bases between the germline ends. The germline CDR1 and CDR2 sequences are SEHNR and FQNEAQ (reference sequence). CDR3 sequence reads: CASSPQTGNTEAFF. The CDR3 nucleotides are TGTGCCAGCAGCCCTCAGACGGGGAACACTGAAGCTTTCTTT.

This clonotype has just a few counts. The V gene is TRBV30, the J gene TRBJ2-5; the match to TRBD2 covers 11 bases. This CDR3 comprises 13 residues. Germline loops: CDR1 GTSNPN, CDR2 SVGIG (reference sequence). Trimming removed 6 bases from V and 1 base from J; junction bases left unmatched: 1. The CDR3 DNA reads TGTGCCTGTACTAGCGGGGGCCAAGAGACCCAGTACTTC. Translation gives CACTSGGQETQYF.

This clonotype has just a few counts. This chain connects TRBV25-1 to TRBJ2-3; 10 bases line up with TRBD1. Germline V gives CDR1 MGHDK, CDR2 SYGVNS. The CDR3 runs to 15 residues. The J segment lost 9 bases and the V segment lost 2 bases, leaving 8 bases of the junction unmatched. CDR3 in amino acids: CASSEPTGGRGTQYF. CDR3 DNA sequence: TGTGCCAGCAGTGAACCGACAGGGGGCCGGGGCACGCAGTATTTT.

This clonotype was recorded a few times. The chain carries TRBV10-2 and TRBJ2-7, with 7 bases lining up with TRBD2. V gave up 8 bases and J gave up 7 bases; unmatched junction bases: 14. The CDR3 spans 14 residues. Germline assignment: CDR1 WSHSY and CDR2 SAAADI. The CDR3 nucleotides are TGCGCCAGCTCATTCGCGGGGGTCGGGTCTGAGCAGTACTTC. It translates to CASSFAGVGSEQYF.

The chain combines TRBV15 with TRBJ2-5; D ambiguous. This CDR3 has 13 amino acids. CDR1 is LNHNV, CDR2 YYDKDF, per germline (reference sequence). V was clipped by 0 bases and J by 3 bases, with 5 bases between them. The CDR3 DNA reads as TGTGCCACCAGCAGAGAGGAGAAAGAGACCCAGTACTTC. The encoded protein is CATSREEKETQYF.

This clonotype came up a few times. This chain links TRBV7-2 with TRBJ1-1; D is ambiguous. This CDR3 has 15 amino acids. Germline CDR1 SGHTA, CDR2 FQGNSA. V lost 1 base and J lost 1, with 10 bases in between. The CDR3 region is CASSLGPGANTEAFF. The CDR3, as DNA: TGTGCCAGCAGCTTAGGGCCAGGAGCGAACACTGAAGCTTTCTTT.

This clonotype was found a few times. The V and J genes are TRBV28 and TRBJ2-1, with D tentatively TRBD2 (5 bases). The ends were cut back, 3 bases at V and 8 bases at J, with 20 bases in the middle. Germline CDR1 reads MDHEN; CDR2 reads SYDVKM. This CDR3 is built from 16 residues. The CDR3 protein is CASSFRGLGGWDEQFF. The DNA for the CDR3 is TGTGCCAGCAGTTTTCGGGGTCTTGGCGGGTGGGATGAGCAGTTCTTC. Looking up the rest from reference TRBV28 and TRBJ2-1 gives the full variable domain: DVKVTQSSRYLVKRTGEKVFLECVQDMDHENMFWYRQDPGLGLRLIYFSYDVKMKEKGDIPEGYSVSREKKERFSLILESASTNQTSMYLCASSFRGLGGWDEQFFGPGTRLTVL.

The V gene is TRBV2, the J gene TRBJ1-2, with D maybe TRBD1 (6 bases). CDR3 size: 14 residues. Germline V gene sequence: CDR1 SNHLY, CDR2 FYNNEI. Trimming shortened V by 0 bases and J by 4 bases, and 9 bases separated the two germline ends. CDR3 in DNA: TGTGCCAGCAGTGAAGCGGGCAGGGGCTATGGCTACACCTTC. It specifies CASSEAGRGYGYTF.